The clone carrying this T cell receptor beta chain has a single count. Its antigen is undetermined. The sample is drawn from a study of Ad26.COV2.S vaccination and SARS-CoV-2 variants. Study-level background: Once or twice, 56 days apart, Ad26.COV2.S was delivered intramuscularly.

V was clipped by 1 base and J by 0 bases, with 9 bases between them. The CDR3 consists of 15 residues. Germline CDR1 reads LGHNA; CDR2 reads YSLEER. Produced via immunoSEQ multiplex PCR; TCRdb's table is partial and in-frame only. The sample comprises about 350,000 clones, about 87% of which are singletons, and approximately 5.9% rests with the top ten. Study-wide results and caveats: Considerable breadth of spike-specific CD8+ and CD4+ T cell responses has reportedly been documented following vaccination.

The treatment is: some 20 received Ad26.COV2.S at low or high dose, single or two shots; a few received placebo; per-sample allocation not given. Vaccine and placebo recipients were sampled on day 63 after the first injection. In Boston, an adult donor aged 18-55 years took part. This chain joins TRBV4-3 and TRBJ1-2, with a tentative D call TRBD1 (6 bases). This clonotype originated in a person aged 18-65 years who received the Ad26.COV2.S COVID-19 vaccine or a placebo. Sequenced material: peripheral blood, taken in a trial of Ad26.COV2.S vaccine versus placebo. The CDR3 here is CASSQVRGSNYGYTF. CDR3 nucleotide sequence: TGCGCCAGCAGCCAAGTGAGGGGGTCTAACTATGGCTACACCTTC.